A selection of T cell receptor beta chains follows, all from one sample in a study of post-analysis software for immune sequencing data. TCRdb re-derived calls from the PCR reads in MiXCR, one entry per CDR3 protein. The repertoire holds hundreds of thousands of distinct CDR3 sequences, with 39% as singletons. Specimen: blood. Receptors originate from a girl aged 2 to 10 with multiple sclerosis. CDR3s include the opening cysteine and the closing phenylalanine or tryptophan.

cdr3_aa j_call v_call
CASSQEGLPSSYEQYF TRBJ2-7 TRBV4-2
CASSEATGNTEAFF TRBJ1-1 TRBV9
CASSEQRGEGASYGYTF TRBJ1-2 TRBV9
CASSAGTQTSPLHF TRBJ1-6 TRBV9
CSARGTSSTDTQYF TRBJ2-3 TRBV20-1
CASRSDRGEAFF TRBJ1-1 TRBV28
CSVAQLGRDNQPQHF TRBJ1-5 TRBV20-1
CASSLLQGASDTQYF TRBJ2-3 TRBV7-3
CASSFWTVLVRPQHF TRBJ1-5 TRBV19
CASSLTETLGEGYTF TRBJ1-2 TRBV7-6
CASRVQGPDEQYF TRBJ2-5 TRBV5-1
CASSLDRGLEGSPLHF TRBJ1-6 TRBV12-3/TRBV12-4
CASSLAKKRETQYF TRBJ2-5 TRBV7-9
CASSYGVSQPQHF TRBJ1-5 TRBV6-2/TRBV6-3
CSASPDGDTQYF TRBJ2-3 TRBV20-1
CASSRGRKKSPLHF TRBJ1-6 TRBV6-5
CASSEPRDGTEETQYF TRBJ2-5 TRBV6-1
CASSLLKELAGVLNEQFF TRBJ2-1 TRBV28
CASIPGSSYEQYF TRBJ2-7 TRBV28
CASSLSGSGGYEQFF TRBJ2-1 TRBV7-3
CSAGWLQANQPQHF TRBJ1-5 TRBV20-1
CASSLLAGETYNEQFF TRBJ2-1 TRBV5-1
CASSQDRLFTDTQYF TRBJ2-3 TRBV4-3
CSVARTSDLSYEQYF NA TRBV29-1
CSAKRGTSGRAREQFF TRBJ2-1 TRBV20-1
CASSSQGMGIYGYTF TRBJ1-2 TRBV7-2
CSVEEFLAGETYEQYF TRBJ2-7 TRBV29-1
CASSQGDSGRGTQYF TRBJ2-5 TRBV4-2
CASVSGRAYEQFF TRBJ2-1 TRBV7-2
CASSYWGTGSTDTQYF TRBJ2-3 TRBV6-5
CASSYSERLGYSPLHF TRBJ1-6 TRBV6-5
CATSRDIGTYYEQYF TRBJ2-7 TRBV15
CASSLNGYNEQFF TRBJ2-1 TRBV7-3
CASKLDISTDTQYF TRBJ2-3 TRBV25-1
CSVQGSGANVLTF TRBJ2-6 TRBV29-1
CSAAVRQAYEQYF TRBJ2-7 TRBV29-1
CASSLEVAGGTEAFF TRBJ1-1 TRBV5-1
CSVEETGVGEQYF TRBJ2-7 TRBV29-1
CSVGGGVYGYTF TRBJ1-2 TRBV29-1
CASSRRGEQLFF TRBJ1-4 TRBV3-1
CAIESGGITDTQYF TRBJ2-3 TRBV10-3
CAISSTQGATLYEQYF TRBJ2-7 TRBV10-3
CASSNDRVSYEQYF TRBJ2-7 TRBV14
CASSLIGDTQYF TRBJ2-3 TRBV12-3/TRBV12-4
CAWSISGPGGSDTQYF TRBJ2-3 TRBV30
CASSLGGWNEQFF TRBJ2-1 TRBV7-9
CASSFSTGEQYF TRBJ2-7 TRBV27
CSVDRGGDTEAFF TRBJ1-1 TRBV29-1
CSVDRGSATF TRBJ1-2 TRBV29-1
CASSYPPYQGTNYGYTF TRBJ1-2 TRBV7-9
CASSQGQKNSPLHF TRBJ1-6 TRBV14
CASSTGQTSTDTQYF TRBJ2-3 TRBV7-3
CASSVREKAGGPDTQYF TRBJ2-3 TRBV9
CASQQGRAEAFF TRBJ1-1 TRBV28